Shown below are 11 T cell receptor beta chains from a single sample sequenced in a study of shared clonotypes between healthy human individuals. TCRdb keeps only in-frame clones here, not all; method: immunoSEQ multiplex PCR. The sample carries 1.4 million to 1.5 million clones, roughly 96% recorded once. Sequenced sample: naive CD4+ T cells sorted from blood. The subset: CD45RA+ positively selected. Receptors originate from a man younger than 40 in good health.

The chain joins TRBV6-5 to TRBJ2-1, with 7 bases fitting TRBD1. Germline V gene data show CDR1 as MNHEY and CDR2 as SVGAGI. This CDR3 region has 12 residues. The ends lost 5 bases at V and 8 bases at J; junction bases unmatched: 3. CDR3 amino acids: CASSEQGYEQFF. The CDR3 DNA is TGTGCCAGCAGTGAACAGGGGTATGAGCAGTTCTTC.

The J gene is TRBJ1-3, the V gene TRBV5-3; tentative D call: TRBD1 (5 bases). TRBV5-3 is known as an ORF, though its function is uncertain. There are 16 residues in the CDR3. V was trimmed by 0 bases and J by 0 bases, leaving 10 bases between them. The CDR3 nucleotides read TGTGCCAGAAGCTTGGTGGCAGGGACCTCTGGAAACACCATATATTTT. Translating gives CARSLVAGTSGNTIYF.

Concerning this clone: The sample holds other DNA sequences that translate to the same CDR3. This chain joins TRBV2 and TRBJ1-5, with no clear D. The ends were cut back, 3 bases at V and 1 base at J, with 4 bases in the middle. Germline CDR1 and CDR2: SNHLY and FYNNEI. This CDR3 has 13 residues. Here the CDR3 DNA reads TGTGCCAGCAGTGATTTAAGCAATCAGCCCCAGCATTTT. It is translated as CASSDLSNQPQHF.

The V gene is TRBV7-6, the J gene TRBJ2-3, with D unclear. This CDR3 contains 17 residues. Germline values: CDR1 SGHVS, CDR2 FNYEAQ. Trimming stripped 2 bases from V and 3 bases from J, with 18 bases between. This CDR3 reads CASSLLPWNPNTDTQYF. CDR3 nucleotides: TGTGCCAGCAGCTTATTGCCATGGAACCCAAATACAGATACGCAGTATTTT.

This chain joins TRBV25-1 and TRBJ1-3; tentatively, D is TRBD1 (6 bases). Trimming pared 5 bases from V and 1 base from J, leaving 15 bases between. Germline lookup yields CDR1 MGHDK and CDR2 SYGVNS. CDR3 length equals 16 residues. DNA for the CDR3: TGTGCCAGCAGTCAACCGGGACAACCTTCTGGAAACACCATATATTTT. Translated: CASSQPGQPSGNTIYF.

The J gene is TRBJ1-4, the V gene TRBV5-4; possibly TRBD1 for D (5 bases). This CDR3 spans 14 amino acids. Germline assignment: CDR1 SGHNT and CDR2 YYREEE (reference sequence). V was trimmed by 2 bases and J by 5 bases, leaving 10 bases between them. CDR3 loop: CASSFAGRNEKLFF. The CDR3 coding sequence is TGTGCCAGCAGCTTCGCGGGGCGAAATGAAAAACTGTTTTTT.

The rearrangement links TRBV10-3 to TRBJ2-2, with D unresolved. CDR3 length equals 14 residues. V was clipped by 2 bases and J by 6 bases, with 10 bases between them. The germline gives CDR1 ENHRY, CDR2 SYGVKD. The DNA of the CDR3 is TGTGCCATCAGTGAGATTACAGCAGCCGGGGAGCTGTTTTTT. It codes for CAISEITAAGELFF.

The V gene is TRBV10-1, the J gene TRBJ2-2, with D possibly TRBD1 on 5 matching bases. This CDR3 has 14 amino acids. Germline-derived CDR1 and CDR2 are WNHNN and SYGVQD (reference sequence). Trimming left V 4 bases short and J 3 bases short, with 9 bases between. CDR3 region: CASSAREHTGELFF. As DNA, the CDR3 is TGCGCCAGCAGTGCCAGGGAACACACCGGGGAGCTGTTTTTT.

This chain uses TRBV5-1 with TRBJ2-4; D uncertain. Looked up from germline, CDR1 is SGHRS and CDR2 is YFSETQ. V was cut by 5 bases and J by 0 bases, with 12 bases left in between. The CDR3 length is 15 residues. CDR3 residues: CASSVSILAKNIQYF. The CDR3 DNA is TGCGCCAGCAGTGTCAGCATCCTAGCCAAAAACATTCAGTACTTC.

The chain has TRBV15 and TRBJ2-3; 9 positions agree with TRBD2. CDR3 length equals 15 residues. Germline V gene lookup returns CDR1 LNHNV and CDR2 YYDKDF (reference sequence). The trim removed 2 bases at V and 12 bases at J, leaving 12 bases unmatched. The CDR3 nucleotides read TGTGCCACCAGCAGACCCGAGCGGGGTAGCGGGAGTCAGTATTTT. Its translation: CATSRPERGSGSQYF.

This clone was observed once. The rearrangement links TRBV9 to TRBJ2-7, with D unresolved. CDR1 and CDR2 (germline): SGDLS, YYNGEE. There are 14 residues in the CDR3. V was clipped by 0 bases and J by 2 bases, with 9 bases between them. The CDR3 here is CASSVERDTYEQYF. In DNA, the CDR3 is TGTGCCAGCAGCGTAGAGAGAGACACCTACGAGCAGTACTTC.